This TCR beta chain came from a study of monozygotic twins with inflammatory bowel disease. Study-wide results and limits: A reduction in TCRbeta diversity (inverse Simpson) was seen in IBD patients relative to healthy co-twins.

CDR1 is SGHRS, CDR2 YFSETQ, per germline. This CDR3 contains 13 residues. Concerning this clonotype itself: No antigen is known for it.

TCRdb reanalyzed the 5' RACE reads, giving one entry per CDR3 protein sequence and no DNA. The table counts approximately 420,000 distinct CDR3 sequences; around 2.5% lies in the top ten. This receptor was identified in a human donor with ulcerative colitis or Crohn's disease, or a healthy co-twin of an affected twin (not recorded which). The rearrangement joins TRBV5-1 to TRBJ2-2. The sample was blood. CDR3 protein: CASSLASTGELFF.